Following are 2 T cell receptor beta chains from one sample sequenced in a study of shared clonotypes between healthy human individuals. The assay was immunoSEQ multiplex PCR, and TCRdb's table has in-frame clones only and misses some. The repertoire includes fewer than 1.6 million clones, approximately 98.5% of them detected once, and roughly 0.36% sits in the top ten. Sequencing was carried out using naive CD4+ T cells sorted from blood. This sample's subset: CD45RA+ positively selected. Receptor source: a man aged 25 to 40 in good health.

The V gene is TRBV5-1, the J gene TRBJ2-6, with D possibly TRBD2 on 5 matching bases. Trimming shortened V by 3 bases and J by 2 bases, and 18 bases separated the two germline ends. The CDR3 loop spans 18 amino acids. Germline lookup yields CDR1 SGHRS and CDR2 YFSETQ. As DNA, the CDR3 is TGCGCCAGCAGCTGGCGGGCGGTTGAGGGAACTGGGGCCAACGTCCTGACTTTC. Protein sequence: CASSWRAVEGTGANVLTF.

This sequence joins TRBV28 and TRBJ1-5, with D tentatively TRBD1 (6 bases). Trimming pared 6 bases from V and 0 bases from J, leaving 12 bases between. The CDR3 is made up of 15 amino acids. Per the germline V gene, CDR1 is MDHEN and CDR2 is SYDVKM. Here the CDR3 reads CASRRDTNSNQPQHF. CDR3 sequence (DNA): TGTGCCAGCAGACGGGACACCAATAGCAATCAGCCCCAGCATTTT. Supplemented by reference TRBV28 and TRBJ1-5, the full variable domain reads DVKVTQSSRYLVKRTGEKVFLECVQDMDHENMFWYRQDPGLGLRLIYFSYDVKMKEKGDIPEGYSVSREKKERFSLILESASTNQTSMYLCASRRDTNSNQPQHFGDGTRLSIL.